Listed here are 24 T cell receptor beta chains from one sample, sequenced in a study of CD8+CD57+ T cells in acquired aplastic anemia. Before being chosen for sequencing, patients had shown CD8+CD57+ cell expansion by flow cytometry. For CDR3 and TCR beta VDJ profiling, genomic DNA was the template used. TCRdb re-derived calls from the reads in MiXCR, one entry per CDR3 protein. In the table there are hundreds of thousands of distinct CDR3 sequences, about a third of which are singletons. Sequencing was carried out using sorted CD4+, CD8+, or CD8+CD57+ T cells (not recorded which) from PBMCs. All receptors derive from a human donor with aplastic anemia.

This chain uses TRBV29-1 with TRBJ2-3; 8 nucleotides match TRBD2. Germline CDR1 is SQVTM and CDR2 is ANQGSEA. The length of the CDR3 is 15 residues. V shed 3 bases, J shed 5 bases, and the junction held 10 bases outside the gene matches. Here the CDR3 reads CSVDYAGGGVDTQYF. The CDR3 DNA sequence: TGCAGCGTTGATTACGCGGGGGGCGGGGTAGATACGCAGTATTTT.

The V and J genes are TRBV30 and TRBJ2-7; a weak D match, TRBD1 (5 bases). The V end was cut by 3 bases, the J end by 7 bases, with 10 bases between. CDR1 and CDR2 (germline): GTSNPN, SVGIG (reference sequence). The CDR3 totals 11 residues. CDR3 bases: TGTGCCTGGAGCGCAGGGCGGGAGCAGTACTTC. It codes for CAWSAGREQYF.

This clonotype was detected ten times or more. J is TRBJ2-7 and V is TRBV7-9; TRBD2 is a possible D gene (5 bases). Trimming removed 2 bases from V and 2 bases from J, with 10 bases in between. Germline CDR1 SEHNR, CDR2 FQNEAQ (reference sequence). This CDR3 spans 14 amino acids. The chain's CDR3 is CASSLTGETYEQYF. In DNA, the CDR3 is TGTGCCAGCAGCTTAACTGGGGAGACCTACGAGCAGTACTTC.

This clonotype occurred a few times. The V call is TRBV18, the J call TRBJ1-5; 7 bases map to TRBD1. Trimming removed 3 bases from V and 0 bases from J; junction bases left unmatched: 2. Germline CDR1 reads KGHSH; CDR2 reads LQKENI. CDR3 length equals 15 residues. Here the CDR3 reads CASSPSGGSNQPQHF. DNA for the CDR3: TGTGCCAGCTCACCGTCAGGGGGTAGCAATCAGCCCCAGCATTTT.

This clonotype has ten or more counts. The V call is TRBV9, the J call TRBJ2-7; TRBD1 matches 7 bases. Per the germline V gene, CDR1 is SGDLS and CDR2 is YYNGEE. J lost 6 bases, V lost 7 bases, and 10 bases had no gene match. This CDR3 has 13 amino acids. The CDR3 nucleotides read TGTGCCAGCGGAAAAACAGGGGCTGGCGAGCAGTACTTC. Translation gives CASGKTGAGEQYF.

This clonotype was recorded many times. This sequence joins TRBV20-1 and TRBJ1-2, with D possibly matching TRBD1 (5 bases). Germline V gene data show CDR1 as DFQATT and CDR2 as SNEGSKA (reference sequence). Trimming removed 4 bases at V and 3 bases at J, with 18 bases between. The CDR3 contains 15 residues. The CDR3 coding sequence is TGCAGTGCTACTTGGCGGGACCGCGAACACTATGGCTACACCTTC. Translation gives CSATWRDREHYGYTF.

As for this clonotype: A much more abundant neighbour one base away suggests this may be a read error. The chain recombines TRBV6-1 with TRBJ1-6; D remains unclear. CDR1 is MNHNS, CDR2 SASEGT, per germline. The length of the CDR3 is 13 residues. This CDR3 reads CVSSDNAVSPLHF. The CDR3 DNA follows: TGTGTCAGCAGTGACAACGCAGTTTCACCCCTCCACTTT.

The genes are TRBV29-1 and TRBJ1-2, with 8 positions matching TRBD1. Looked up from germline, CDR1 is SQVTM and CDR2 is ANQGSEA. V lost 5 bases, J lost 5 bases, and 7 bases stayed unmatched. The length of the CDR3 is 13 residues. The CDR3 reads CSVRTGSGYGYTF. The CDR3 DNA sequence: TGCAGCGTTAGGACAGGGTCGGGATATGGCTACACCTTC.

This clonotype occurred many times. The chain carries TRBV5-1 and TRBJ2-7; a weak D match, TRBD1 (6 bases). V was cut by 4 bases and J by 2 bases, with 16 bases left in between. CDR1 SGHRS and CDR2 YFSETQ come from the germline V gene. The length of the CDR3 is 15 residues. In nucleotides, the CDR3 is TGCGCCAGCAGCCCCAGACAGGATGGGCCCTACGAGCAGTACTTC. It translates to CASSPRQDGPYEQYF.

The table lists this clonotype with a few counts. The chain links TRBV2 to TRBJ2-7; D not certain. The CDR3 loop spans 13 amino acids. CDR1 is SNHLY, CDR2 FYNNEI, per germline. V gave up 6 bases and J gave up 0 bases, with 9 bases separating them. The DNA for the CDR3 is TGTGCCAGCAGAGAGTGGAACTCCTACGAGCAGTACTTC. This encodes CASREWNSYEQYF.

This clonotype appeared a few times. The chain uses TRBV20-1 and TRBJ1-5; a weak D match, TRBD1 (6 bases). CDR1 and CDR2 from the germline V gene are DFQATT and SNEGSKA (reference sequence). The CDR3 is 15 residues long. Trimming cost V 1 base and J 2 bases, with 12 bases left between them. CDR3 residues: CSARVRGAGNQPQHF. CDR3 bases: TGCAGTGCTAGAGTTCGGGGGGCTGGCAATCAGCCCCAGCATTTT.

Comment on this clonotype: This may come from a read error, since a much larger clone is one base off. J is TRBJ2-7 and V is TRBV2; D may be TRBD2 (5 bases). This CDR3 region has 14 residues. Looked up from germline, CDR1 is SNHLY and CDR2 is FYNNEI. The CDR3 loop is CASSARDRGYEQCF. The CDR3, as DNA: TGTGCCAGCAGTGCCAGAGACCGCGGGTACGAGCAGTGCTTC.

As for this clonotype: A much larger clone lies one base from this, so it may be a read error. The chain has TRBV9 and TRBJ1-2; D possibly corresponds to TRBD1 (6 bases). Trimming removed 4 bases from V and 0 bases from J, with 13 bases in between. This CDR3 is built from 15 residues. The V gene's germline CDR1 is SGDLS and CDR2 YYNGEE. The CDR3, as DNA: TGTGCCAGCAGCAGAGGACAGATAGCTAACTATGGCTACACCTTC. Its translation is CASSRGQIANYGYTF.

The rearrangement joins TRBV7-2 to TRBJ2-1; D tentatively reads TRBD1 or TRBD2 (7 bases each). This CDR3 has 13 amino acids. Trimming left V 1 base short and J 13 bases short, with 14 bases between. CDR1 is SGHTA and CDR2 is FQGNSA in the germline V gene. CDR3 nucleotides: TGTGCCAGCAGCTTAGAGGGGGGGGACAGTCAGTTCTTC. Translated: CASSLEGGDSQFF.

This sequence joins TRBV10-3 and TRBJ2-2; a possible D gene is TRBD2 (5 bases). Germline lookup yields CDR1 ENHRY and CDR2 SYGVKD. V dropped 6 bases and J dropped 7 bases, with 12 bases sitting between them. The CDR3 runs to 13 residues. The CDR3 reads CAISPIAGGELFF. The CDR3 nucleotides are TGTGCCATCAGCCCGATTGCGGGCGGGGAGCTGTTTTTT.

Concerning this clonotype: The CDR3 does not end in the conserved phenylalanine or tryptophan, so this is likely a read error. The CDR3 DNA sequence: TGTGCCAGCAGAGCCCCGGGACAGAGCTCCTATAATTCACCCCTCCACTCT. It translates to CASRAPGQSSYNSPLHS. The chain recombines TRBV2 with TRBJ1-6, with 7 bases matching TRBD1. Per germline, CDR1 SNHLY and CDR2 FYNNEI. V lost 6 bases to trimming and J lost 0 bases; unmatched junction nucleotides: 8. CDR3 size: 17 residues.

This chain joins TRBV29-1 and TRBJ2-7; 7 positions agree with TRBD1. Per germline, CDR1 SQVTM and CDR2 ANQGSEA. The CDR3 runs to 13 residues. Trimming took 1 base from V and 1 from J; bases not matched to a gene: 1. The CDR3 region has the DNA TGCAGCGTTGAAGGGGGACAGTCCTACGAGCAGTACTTC. Translation: CSVEGGQSYEQYF.

In its sample, this clonotype was seen a few times. The chain joins TRBV13 to TRBJ1-4, with D unresolved. Trimming took off 3 bases at V and 5 bases at J, with 10 bases between the two ends. This CDR3 is built from 14 residues. The germline gives CDR1 PRHDT, CDR2 FYEKMQ (reference sequence). CDR3 loop: CASSFGGLNEKLFF. As DNA, the CDR3 is TGTGCCAGCAGCTTCGGAGGGCTCAATGAAAAACTGTTTTTT.

This clonotype has only a few counts. DNA for the CDR3: TGTGCCAGTAGTTACCCAGGGGACACTGAAGCTTTCTTT. The encoded protein is CASSYPGDTEAFF. The chain employs TRBV19 and TRBJ1-1; perhaps TRBD1 as D (6 bases). The CDR3 loop spans 13 amino acids. Germline CDR1 reads LNHDA; CDR2 reads SQIVND (reference sequence). Trimming left V 5 bases short and J 3 bases short, with 10 bases between.

This chain uses TRBV2 with TRBJ2-7, with D perhaps being TRBD1 or TRBD2 (5 bases each). From germline, CDR1 is SNHLY and CDR2 FYNNEI. Trimming took 5 bases from V and 3 from J, leaving 17 bases between them. The CDR3 runs to 15 residues. This CDR3 reads CASSLFVFGGYEQYF. The CDR3 bases are TGTGCCAGCAGTTTATTCGTTTTTGGGGGCTACGAGCAGTACTTC.

This clonotype was counted at least ten times. This chain joins TRBV14 and TRBJ2-7; possibly TRBD1 for D (6 bases). Trimming removed 4 bases from V and 6 bases from J, with 16 bases in between. This CDR3 is built from 14 residues. Germline values: CDR1 SGHDN, CDR2 FVKESK. CDR3 sequence reads: CASSPDRDRREQYF. In DNA, the CDR3 is TGTGCCAGCAGCCCAGACCGCGACAGGCGCGAGCAGTACTTC.

At least ten counts were recorded for this clonotype. The chain uses TRBV2 and TRBJ1-5; 7 positions match TRBD1. Germline V gene data show CDR1 as SNHLY and CDR2 as FYNNEI. V shed 5 bases, J shed 4 bases, and the junction held 5 bases outside the gene matches. This CDR3 spans 14 amino acids. The CDR3 region has the DNA TGTGCCAGCAGTACCGGACAGGTAAATCAGCCCCAGCATTTT. This translates into CASSTGQVNQPQHF.

This chain connects TRBV7-2 to TRBJ2-1; 8 positions agree with TRBD1. With V trimmed by 1 base and J by 9 bases, 11 bases remained unmatched. Per the germline V gene, CDR1 is SGHTA and CDR2 is FQGNSA. The CDR3 length is 16 residues. CDR3 DNA sequence: TGTGCCAGCAGCTTAGGCGACAGGGGATCCCTGGGTGAGCAGTTCTTC. This codes for CASSLGDRGSLGEQFF.

The V and J genes are TRBV6-1 and TRBJ1-3, with a possible D match to TRBD1 (6 bases). The CDR3 runs to 12 residues. The germline gives CDR1 MNHNS, CDR2 SASEGT. Trimming removed 7 bases from V and 2 bases from J, with 6 bases in between. CDR3 bases: TGTGCCAGCACAGGGGCTGGAAACACCATATATTTT. This sequence encodes CASTGAGNTIYF.